This TCR beta chain was found in a study of OX40 agonist ivuxolimab in advanced cancers. Sequenced by immunoSEQ multiplex PCR; TCRdb stores in-frame clones only, minus some. This sample has over 65,000 clones; 86% occur once, and the top ten carry roughly 8%. The CDR3 has 12 residues. Per germline, CDR1 MNHNS and CDR2 SASEGT. The V end lost 2 bases, the J end lost 9 bases, and 8 bases lay between the germline ends. The origin of this receptor is an adult with an advanced solid tumor such as melanoma, head and neck, liver or kidney cancer. This sequence joins TRBV6-1 and TRBJ2-1; D remains ambiguous. Here the sequenced sample was CD4+ or CD8+ T cells sorted from blood, taken in a trial of the OX40 agonist ivuxolimab. The CDR3 DNA follows: TGTGCCAGCAGTGAAAACCGTGGTGAGCAGTTCTTC. It translates to CASSENRGEQFF.